These 15 T cell receptor beta chains came from one sample sequenced in a study of T cells after yellow fever vaccination. In TCRdb, the 5' RACE reads were re-called with MiXCR into one record per CDR3 protein. The table has around 310,000 distinct CDR3 sequences, 4% to 5.5% seen once; the top ten hold approximately 19%. The material sequenced was PBMCs, taken 15 days after the yellow fever booster vaccination. The receptor set was obtained from a man in his late teens or twenties who received the YFV17D yellow fever vaccine.

V is TRBV12-3 or TRBV12-4 and J is TRBJ1-1, with a tentative D call TRBD1 (5 bases). V lost 9 bases to trimming and J lost 6 bases, with 14 bases between them. The CDR3 runs 12 residues. The CDR3 here is CASRQRSPEAFF. Written as DNA, the CDR3 is TGTGCCAGTAGACAGCGAAGTCCTGAAGCTTTCTTT.

The table lists this clonotype with many counts. V and J are TRBV6-2 or TRBV6-3 and TRBJ2-1; TRBD1 aligns across 7 bases. Germline assignment: CDR1 MNHEY and CDR2 SVGEGT. Germline trimming cut 7 bases from V and 8 bases from J; bases unmatched to any gene: 14. The CDR3 sequence is 15 residues long. CDR3 amino acids: CASTHRLTGRDEQFF. The CDR3 coding sequence is TGTGCCAGCACCCATCGATTGACAGGGCGGGATGAGCAGTTCTTC.

Worth noting for this clonotype: One junction end does not reproduce the germline sequence, and a read error may be involved. The V call is TRBV4-1, the J call TRBJ2-2; maybe TRBD2 (6 bases). The length of the CDR3 is 17 residues. Germline CDR1 MGHRA, CDR2 YSYEKL. This chain's CDR3 is CPSSQGVGGANTGELFF. The CDR3 nucleotides are TGCCCCAGCAGCCAAGGGGTCGGCGGGGCGAACACCGGGGAGCTGTTTTTT.

The rearrangement joins TRBV3-1 to TRBJ2-2; D may be TRBD2 (5 bases). Between the trimmed V and J ends, which lost 4 bases and 6 bases, there was a span of 15 bases. Germline lookup yields CDR1 LGHDT and CDR2 YNNKEL (reference sequence). CDR3 length: 15 amino acids. The CDR3 sequence: CASSPPELDPGELFF. In DNA, the CDR3 is TGTGCCAGCAGCCCCCCGGAACTAGACCCCGGGGAGCTGTTTTTT.

This clonotype has only a few counts. This chain joins TRBV11-3 and TRBJ2-2; D call uncertain. Trimming cost V 0 bases and J 7 bases, with 3 bases left between them. CDR1 and CDR2 (germline): SGHNT, YENEEA. The CDR3 sequence is 12 residues long. CDR3 amino acids: CASSLEGGELFF. As DNA, the CDR3 is TGTGCCAGCAGCTTAGAGGGCGGGGAGCTGTTTTTT.

This clonotype was detected many times. Written as DNA, the CDR3 is TGTGCCAGCAGCTTAGGCGTCGGGCAGTTCTTC. This codes for CASSLGVGQFF. V is TRBV7-2 and J is TRBJ2-1; no clear D. CDR1 is SGHTA, CDR2 FQGNSA, per germline. Trimming took 1 base from V and 12 from J, leaving 7 bases between them. The length of the CDR3 is 11 residues.

The rearrangement joins TRBV3-1 to TRBJ1-4, with D uncertain. Deletions cut 5 bases from V and 0 bases from J, with 10 bases between. CDR3 length equals 15 residues. Looked up from germline, CDR1 is LGHDT and CDR2 is YNNKEL (reference sequence). The DNA for the CDR3 is TGTGCCAGCAGCGAGACGCACTCAACTAATGAAAAACTGTTTTTT. Amino acids: CASSETHSTNEKLFF.

This clonotype was observed at least ten times. J is TRBJ1-6 and V is TRBV12-3 or TRBV12-4; D gene uncertain. V lost 0 bases and J 5 bases, leaving 11 bases between the germline ends. This CDR3 is 16 amino acids long. In nucleotides, the CDR3 is TGTGCCAGCAGTTTAGCAGGCCGGTTAAATAATTCACCCCTCCACTTT. Translating gives CASSLAGRLNNSPLHF.

The rearrangement links TRBV14 to TRBJ2-1; D may be TRBD1 (5 bases). Trimming removed 1 base from V and 0 bases from J, with 13 bases in between. The CDR3 is made up of 17 amino acids. Germline V lookup: CDR1 SGHDN, CDR2 FVKESK. The CDR3 sequence is CASSQVVRESSYNEQFF. The CDR3 DNA reads TGTGCCAGCAGCCAAGTCGTCAGGGAAAGCTCCTACAATGAGCAGTTCTTC.

V gene TRBV5-4 combines with J gene TRBJ2-3; D is possibly TRBD1 (5 bases). Germline loops: CDR1 SGHNT, CDR2 YYREEE (reference sequence). With 4 bases removed from V and 3 bases from J, the gap between germline ends came to 15 bases. This CDR3 region has 15 residues. CDR3 nucleotide sequence: TGTGCCAGCAGCCAGGACACGGCAGGGACAGATACGCAGTATTTT. Translated: CASSQDTAGTDTQYF. The whole variable domain, filled in from reference TRBV5-4 and TRBJ2-3, reads ETGVTQSPTHLIKTRGQQVTLRCSSQSGHNTVSWYQQALGQGPQFIFQYYREEENGRGNFPPRFSGLQFPNYSSELNVNALELDDSALYLCASSQDTAGTDTQYFGPGTRLTVL.

The V and J genes are TRBV12-3 or TRBV12-4 and TRBJ1-5; D call uncertain. Trimming removed 1 base at V and 5 bases at J, with 6 bases between. The CDR3 runs 13 residues. The CDR3 DNA sequence: TGTGCCAGCAGTTTAGACGGCGATCAGCCCCAGCATTTT. Translating it yields CASSLDGDQPQHF.

At least ten counts were recorded for this clonotype. The chain uses TRBV4-3 and TRBJ1-2, with D maybe TRBD1 (6 bases). The ends were cut back, 4 bases at V and 8 bases at J, with 17 bases in the middle. CDR3 length: 14 amino acids. The germline CDR1 and CDR2 sequences are LGHNA and YSLEER. In nucleotides, the CDR3 is TGCGCCAGCAGCCCTATGGGGGCAGTCCACGGCTACACCTTC. It translates to CASSPMGAVHGYTF.

The chain recombines TRBV5-6 with TRBJ1-5, with no clear D. This CDR3 spans 14 amino acids. Trimming took off 2 bases at V and 9 bases at J, with 15 bases between the two ends. Germline-derived CDR1 and CDR2 are SGHDT and YYEEEE. The CDR3 bases are TGTGCCAGCAGCTTTCGACGGAGGTCTTCGCCCCAGCATTTT. It is translated as CASSFRRRSSPQHF.

This clonotype was seen many times. The chain links TRBV20-1 to TRBJ2-7; D unclear. This CDR3 has 13 residues. Germline CDR1 and CDR2: DFQATT and SNEGSKA (reference sequence). Trimming removed 0 bases from V and 2 bases from J, with 8 bases in between. The chain's CDR3 is CSARDWITYEQYF. As DNA, the CDR3 is TGCAGTGCTAGAGATTGGATAACCTACGAGCAGTACTTC.

The sample holds many counts of this clonotype. The rearrangement links TRBV7-9 to TRBJ1-3; D is uncertain. V shed 5 bases and J shed 0 bases, with 8 bases lying between them. The V gene's germline CDR1 is SEHNR and CDR2 FQNEAQ (reference sequence). This CDR3 has 14 residues. The CDR3 bases are TGTGCCAGCAGCCTCGACACCTCTGGAAACACCATATATTTT. It codes for CASSLDTSGNTIYF.